This TCR beta chain derives from a study of T cells after yellow fever vaccination. This clonotype has more than one count but fewer than ten. The germline CDR1 and CDR2 sequences are SQVTM and ANQGSEA. After removal of 4 bases from V and 2 bases from J, the junction contained 1 base not matched to a gene. The CDR3 sequence is 12 residues long. 5'RACE template switching produced TCR cDNA carrying a universal primer site and UMIs. MiXCR, applied by TCRdb to the 5' RACE reads, yields one record per CDR3 protein. Among 240,000 or so distinct CDR3 sequences listed, 6.9% were seen once. The source of this sequence is a man under 40 who received the YFV17D yellow fever vaccine. Specimen: CD4+ T cells sorted from PBMCs, collected 15 days after the yellow fever booster vaccination. The chain employs TRBV29-1 and TRBJ2-7, with 8 bases that match TRBD1. The CDR3 bases are TGCAGCGTTGGGGACAGGACCTACGAGCAGTACTTC. This gives the protein CSVGDRTYEQYF.